This T cell receptor beta chain was sequenced in a study of blood T cell repertoires in COVID-19 (dated by TCRdb to about 2020). A note on the overall study: Samples from collaborators originated in the United States, Italy and Spain and spanned both the acute and convalescent phases of COVID-19. The repertoires were released in a freely available public database meant as a resource for research on the immune response to SARS-CoV-2. Deeply sampled blood TCRbeta repertoires from subjects exposed to, actively infected with, or recovered from COVID-19 were included in the dataset. Sample metadata almost always included a de-identified subject ID, COVID-19 status, age in years and sex. Samples came from the ongoing ImmuneRACE study (first 160 participants) plus 1,254 subjects from 6 global collaborators. Where available, HLA class I and class II types were obtained from metadata supplied by the sample provider rather than from assay-based typing. The prospective study material was composed of cDNA or gDNA derived from T cells, B-cell-depleted T cells, or PBMCs. Broader findings and caveats from the paper: The amount of clinical and demographic metadata varied by source and participant and was provided uncurated.

Whole blood was collected in K2EDTA tubes by collaborating institutions according to the institutions' own protocols. Collaborator samples were shipped for TCRbeta analysis as frozen whole blood, isolated PBMCs, or DNA extracted from either sample type. The immunoSEQ Assay, a bias-controlled multiplex PCR, was used to amplify TCRbeta CDR3 regions from genomic DNA. Per the authors' processing: Within the assay, amplification of reference gene primers was used to estimate how many nucleated cells each sample contained. Sequence reads were collapsed and filtered to measure the absolute abundance of every unique TCRbeta CDR3 rearrangement. For each sample, productive Simpson clonality was calculated by taking the square root of Simpson's diversity index across productive rearrangements. TCRdb took over this immuneACCESS table, retaining in-frame rearrangements with V and J assigned. Such tables are incomplete; in checked studies, under half of the missing clones stem from an unresolved V gene, and the remainder is unexplained. V and J calls and clone size come straight from that table; D and trimming were deduced from the DNA. This sample is represented by roughly 100,000 clones; approximately 84% of them were singletons. The ten biggest clones cover 10% of the sample.

With regard to this clone: The target of this receptor is not known. Nothing much larger sits one base from this clone, and base qualities are not available.

The sample was peripheral blood. The source of this sequence is a man aged 70-80 years with acute or convalescent COVID-19.

The CDR3 amino acid sequence is: CASSVLRDNNEQFF. The bases read TGTGCCAGCAGCGTCCTACGGGACAACAATGAGCAGTTCTTC. The sequence joins TRBV9 to TRBJ2-1; D gene: possibly TRBD1, on 6 matching bases. V drops 2 bases and J drops 5 bases, leaving 11 bases in between. The germline V gene encodes CDR1 SGDLS and CDR2 YYNGEE. Inclusive of the bounding cysteine and phenylalanine, the CDR3 is 14 residues long. Solely the CDR3 DNA is kept, with 42 bases framed from the first base. The entire variable domain, with the stretches around the CDR3 drawn from the reference TRBV9 and TRBJ2-1 proteins, is DSGVTQTPKHLITATGQRVTLRCSPRSGDLSVYWYQQSLDQGLQFLIQYYNGEERAKGNILERFSAQQFPDLHSELNLSSLELGDSALYFCASSVLRDNNEQFFGPGTRLTVL.